The 2 T cell receptor beta chains below were found in one sample sequenced in a study of cytomegalovirus exposure and HLA in healthy donors. The assay was immunoSEQ multiplex PCR, and TCRdb's table has in-frame clones only and misses some. This table holds approximately 60,000 clones, around 90% found once. The sequenced sample consisted of PBMCs. These receptors were collected from a woman younger than 30 in good health and CMV-seronegative.

The J gene is TRBJ1-1, the V gene TRBV27; D remains unclear. There are 14 residues in the CDR3. V lost 2 bases, J lost 1 base, and 8 bases lay in between. Looked up from germline, CDR1 is MNHEY and CDR2 is SMNVEV (reference sequence). The CDR3 region is CASSLSASNTEAFF. DNA for the CDR3: TGTGCCAGCAGTTTAAGCGCGTCGAACACTGAAGCTTTCTTT.

The V and J genes are TRBV28 and TRBJ2-7, with TRBD2 matching 9 bases. V was clipped by 5 bases and J by 5 bases; unmatched bases: 4. The CDR3 runs to 13 residues. Germline V CDR1 and CDR2: MDHEN, SYDVKM. CDR3 sequence (DNA): TGTGCCAGCAGTATTAGCGGGAGAAACGAGCAGTACTTC. Translation gives CASSISGRNEQYF. The complete variable domain, with remaining parts taken from reference TRBV28 and TRBJ2-7, reads DVKVTQSSRYLVKRTGEKVFLECVQDMDHENMFWYRQDPGLGLRLIYFSYDVKMKEKGDIPEGYSVSREKKERFSLILESASTNQTSMYLCASSISGRNEQYFGPGTRLTVT.